This T cell receptor beta chain was sequenced for a study of breast tumors, draining lymph nodes, adjacent tissues. Germline CDR1 reads SNHLY; CDR2 reads FYNNEI. Trimming took 6 bases from V and 3 from J, leaving 18 bases between them. This CDR3 has 15 residues. This clonotype was observed at least ten times. In TCRdb, the multiplex PCR reads were re-called with MiXCR into one record per CDR3 protein. The sample lists fewer than 25,000 distinct CDR3 sequences, about 38% occurring once. This chain links TRBV2 with TRBJ2-7, with D possibly TRBD1 on 6 matching bases. The TCR was taken from a female donor with breast cancer. Some clones in this sample may be carry-over from other donors' samples. Sequencing input: breast tumor tissue. CDR3 region: CASSGDTRRFYEQYF. The CDR3 nucleotides read TGTGCCAGCAGCGGGGACACCCGCAGGTTCTACGAGCAGTACTTC.